This TCR beta chain is drawn from a study of CD8+CD57+ T cells in acquired aplastic anemia. Study at large: Sorted CD4+ and CD8+ cells yielded around 3 ug of DNA on average.

Profiling that covered TCR beta VDJ and CDR3 relied on genomic DNA as its template. TCRdb redid the calling of the reads with MiXCR, one entry per CDR3 protein. Of approximately 470,000 distinct CDR3 sequences in the sample, more than 25% were seen once. Findings and limits, study-wide: Both patients and controls carried the same twenty-nine CD8+ CDR3 sequences.

This clonotype was seen at least ten times. No antigen is known for it. Previously, flow cytometry had revealed CD8+CD57+ cell expansion in the patients chosen for sequencing. Patients, without exception, had severe acquired aplastic anemia. The TCR comes from a human donor with aplastic anemia. The sequenced sample was sorted CD4+, CD8+, or CD8+CD57+ T cells (not recorded which) from PBMCs.

The DNA of the CDR3 is TGTGCCAGTAGTATTCGGACGCTTGGGAATCAGCCCCAGCATTTT. Translation gives CASSIRTLGNQPQHF. The chain is built from TRBV19 and TRBJ1-5; D gene uncertain. The CDR3 spans 15 residues. Germline loops: CDR1 LNHDA, CDR2 SQIVND (reference sequence). The V gene lost 3 bases and the J gene lost 4 bases, with 13 bases spanning the gap.